Below are 24 T cell receptor beta chains sequenced from a single sample in a study of T cell repertoires in cytomegalovirus infection. TCRdb used MiXCR to reprocess the reads, holding one entry per CDR3 protein. The sample lists about 300,000 distinct CDR3 sequences, roughly 9.3% seen once, with around 2.5% in the top ten. Material: PBMCs. These receptors came from a human donor in good health (CMV status not recorded). Some clones in this sample may be carry-over from other donors' samples.

Many counts were recorded for this clonotype. DNA of the CDR3: TGTGCCAGCAGCGGATTGAGAGGGGGGGGCCGGCATGAGCAGTTCTTC. It encodes CASSGLRGGGRHEQFF. The chain links TRBV7-9 to TRBJ2-1, with D perhaps matching TRBD2 (7 bases). Germline V gene sequence: CDR1 SEHNR, CDR2 FQNEAQ (reference sequence). Between the trimmed V and J ends, which lost 5 bases and 8 bases, there was a span of 22 bases. This CDR3 has 16 amino acids. The whole variable domain, filled in from reference TRBV7-9 and TRBJ2-1, reads DTGVSQNPRHKITKRGQNVTFRCDPISEHNRLYWYRQTLGQGPEFLTYFQNEAQLEKSRLLSDRFSAERPKGSFSTLEIQRTEQGDSAMYLCASSGLRGGGRHEQFFGPGTRLTVL.

This clonotype was counted many times. The V call is TRBV5-6, the J call TRBJ1-1, with D unclear. Looked up from germline, CDR1 is SGHDT and CDR2 is YYEEEE. The CDR3 is 14 residues long. V lost 0 bases and J lost 0, with 6 bases in between. In DNA, the CDR3 is TGTGCCAGCAGCTTGGCGGCCTTGAACACTGAAGCTTTCTTT. It translates to CASSLAALNTEAFF.

The sample holds many counts of this clonotype. The chain carries TRBV28 and TRBJ1-1, with D hard to call. There are 13 residues in the CDR3. V was pared by 6 bases and J by 10 bases, with 18 bases between. Germline V gene sequence: CDR1 MDHEN, CDR2 SYDVKM. CDR3 nucleotides: TGTGCCAGCAGCCCGGCTGATGGGCAGAGAGCTTTCTTT. This sequence encodes CASSPADGQRAFF. Full variable domain (missing parts from reference TRBV28 and TRBJ1-1): DVKVTQSSRYLVKRTGEKVFLECVQDMDHENMFWYRQDPGLGLRLIYFSYDVKMKEKGDIPEGYSVSREKKERFSLILESASTNQTSMYLCASSPADGQRAFFGQGTRLTVV.

There are many counts of this clonotype. The rearrangement uses TRBV9 and TRBJ1-1; the D gene is possibly TRBD1 (5 bases). CDR1 and CDR2 from the germline V gene are SGDLS and YYNGEE. Deletions cut 0 bases from V and 5 bases from J, with 14 bases between. There are 15 residues in the CDR3. The CDR3: CASSVGRGVRTEAFF. The CDR3 DNA reads TGTGCCAGCAGCGTAGGTAGGGGTGTACGGACTGAAGCTTTCTTT.

This clonotype appeared many times. This chain joins TRBV6-1 and TRBJ1-1; 9 positions match TRBD1. V lost 4 bases to trimming and J lost 6 bases; unmatched junction nucleotides: 9. The V gene's germline CDR1 is MNHNS and CDR2 SASEGT. CDR3 size: 15 residues. The DNA for the CDR3 is TGTGCCAGCAGTGTCTTCCGGGACAGGGACCCTGAAGCTTTCTTT. It translates to CASSVFRDRDPEAFF.

V is TRBV20-1 and J is TRBJ2-7, with 7 nucleotides matching TRBD2. CDR3 length equals 14 residues. V trimming: 1 base; J trimming: 4 bases; junction bases outside the gene matches: 7. CDR1 DFQATT and CDR2 SNEGSKA come from the germline V gene (reference sequence). The CDR3 DNA is TGCAGTGCTAGAGGGGGGGGGTCGGGATACGAGCAGTACTTC. Encoded protein: CSARGGGSGYEQYF.

Ten or more counts support this clonotype. The gene calls are TRBV20-1 and TRBJ1-6; no firm D call. V was shortened by 2 bases and J by 8 bases, with 7 bases between the two germline ends. The CDR3 covers 12 residues. Germline CDR1 is DFQATT and CDR2 is SNEGSKA (reference sequence). Here the CDR3 DNA reads TGCAGTGCTAGACGGAGAGATTCACCCCTCCACTTT. This encodes CSARRRDSPLHF.

This clonotype was seen many times. The chain joins TRBV20-1 to TRBJ2-1; 15 bases map to TRBD2. The CDR3 totals 22 residues. V trimming: 1 base; J trimming: 6 bases; junction bases outside the gene matches: 22. Germline V lookup: CDR1 DFQATT, CDR2 SNEGSKA (reference sequence). CDR3 residues: CSARAPHLPGLAGGRYGNEQFF. The DNA for the CDR3 is TGCAGTGCTAGAGCCCCTCACTTACCGGGACTAGCGGGGGGTAGGTACGGCAATGAGCAGTTCTTC.

This clonotype occurred many times. The rearrangement uses TRBV7-2 and TRBJ2-5; D uncertain. V was clipped by 0 bases and J by 5 bases, with 10 bases between them. The CDR3 runs 14 residues. Germline V gives CDR1 SGHTA, CDR2 FQGNSA. CDR3: CASSLAPLMETQYF. CDR3 coding DNA: TGTGCCAGCAGCTTAGCTCCCTTGATGGAGACCCAGTACTTC.

The chain uses TRBV6-2 or TRBV6-3 and TRBJ2-1, with TRBD1 identical over 7 bases. The CDR3 totals 14 residues. Germline V gene lookup returns CDR1 MNHEY and CDR2 SVGEGT. Trimming cost V 1 base and J 8 bases; bases outside gene matches: 5. CDR3 coding DNA: TGTGCCAGCAGTTACTATCGGGACAGCGATGAGCAGTTCTTC. Encoded protein: CASSYYRDSDEQFF.

This clonotype occurred a few times. V and J are TRBV20-1 and TRBJ1-2, with TRBD1 identical over 9 bases. There are 15 residues in the CDR3. The germline V gene has CDR1 DFQATT and CDR2 SNEGSKA (reference sequence). After removal of 0 bases from V and 7 bases from J, the junction contained 9 bases not matched to a gene. The CDR3 is CSARESRDRVVGYTF. The CDR3 region has the DNA TGCAGTGCTAGAGAATCCCGGGACAGGGTTGTTGGCTACACCTTC.

The chain combines TRBV18 with TRBJ1-1; the match to TRBD1 covers 8 bases. The V gene's germline CDR1 is KGHSH and CDR2 LQKENI. This CDR3 comprises 14 residues. The V gene end was trimmed by 5 bases and the J gene end by 5 bases; junction bases not matched to a gene: 7. CDR3 loop: CASSSSGGNTEAFF. DNA for the CDR3: TGTGCCAGCTCATCTTCAGGGGGCAATACTGAAGCTTTCTTT.

This clonotype has a count of ten or more. The chain joins TRBV7-8 to TRBJ1-2; D possibly corresponds to TRBD1 (5 bases). Between the trimmed V and J ends, which lost 1 base and 6 bases, there was a span of 12 bases. Germline V CDR1 and CDR2: SGHVS, FQNEAQ. The CDR3 has 14 amino acids. The CDR3 DNA follows: TGTGCCAGCAGCTTAGGAGGGGTGGACGATGGCTACACCTTC. Translating it yields CASSLGGVDDGYTF.

This clonotype was counted at least ten times. The V and J genes are TRBV7-2 and TRBJ2-1; 10 bases align to TRBD1. The germline gives CDR1 SGHTA, CDR2 FQGNSA. V lost 3 bases, J lost 0 bases, and 11 bases stayed unmatched. The CDR3 contains 19 residues. The CDR3 DNA reads TGTGCCAGCAGCTTCCCGACAGGGGGCTCAAGGAGCTCCTACAATGAGCAGTTCTTC. It codes for CASSFPTGGSRSSYNEQFF.

This clonotype was observed many times. In DNA form, the CDR3 reads TGCAGTGTTCCCGGAATGGGGGGGGCTTATGAGCAGTTCTTC. Translating gives CSVPGMGGAYEQFF. The chain combines TRBV20-1 with TRBJ2-1; D is possibly TRBD2 (7 bases). The CDR3 sequence is 14 residues long. Germline V CDR1 and CDR2: DFQATT, SNEGSKA (reference sequence). The germline V and J ends were trimmed by 7 bases and 8 bases, with 21 bases remaining between them.

This clonotype was found many times. The rearrangement joins TRBV19 to TRBJ2-5; weak D call: TRBD1 (5 bases). Trimming pared 6 bases from V and 2 bases from J, leaving 19 bases between. The CDR3 consists of 16 residues. Germline CDR1 is LNHDA and CDR2 is SQIVND (reference sequence). The DNA for the CDR3 is TGTGCCAGTAGGGACAACTTTCGGACACAACAAGAGACCCAGTACTTC. It translates to CASRDNFRTQQETQYF. Full variable domain (missing parts from reference TRBV19 and TRBJ2-5): DGGITQSPKYLFRKEGQNVTLSCEQNLNHDAMYWYRQDPGQGLRLIYYSQIVNDFQKGDIAEGYSVSREKKESFPLTVTSAQKNPTAFYLCASRDNFRTQQETQYFGPGTRLLVL.

This clonotype was seen only a few times. The rearrangement uses TRBV20-1 and TRBJ1-5; D remains unclear. The CDR3 runs 12 residues. CDR1 and CDR2 from the germline V gene are DFQATT and SNEGSKA (reference sequence). V was shortened by 2 bases and J by 1 base, with 3 bases between the two germline ends. CDR3 loop: CSARSSNQPQHF. CDR3 sequence (DNA): TGCAGTGCTAGATCCAGCAATCAGCCCCAGCATTTT.

This clonotype has a count of ten or more. V is TRBV6-2 or TRBV6-3 and J is TRBJ1-5; TRBD1 might be the D (5 bases). V gave up 2 bases and J gave up 6 bases, with 17 bases separating them. From germline, CDR1 is MNHEY and CDR2 SVGEGT. CDR3 length equals 16 residues. The CDR3 protein is CASSYAGALRGQPQHF. As DNA, the CDR3 is TGTGCCAGCAGTTACGCCGGGGCGCTACGAGGTCAGCCCCAGCATTTT.

The rearrangement uses TRBV5-1 and TRBJ2-3; D may correspond to TRBD1 or TRBD2 (5 bases each). Germline CDR1 SGHRS, CDR2 YFSETQ. The CDR3 is made up of 15 amino acids. Trimming pared 0 bases from V and 1 base from J, leaving 9 bases between. The CDR3 DNA follows: TGCGCCAGCAGCTTGGTCGAGGGGCGCACAGATACGCAGTATTTT. It yields the protein CASSLVEGRTDTQYF.

This clonotype was seen a handful of times. V usage is TRBV11-1 and J usage is TRBJ2-1; TRBD2 matches at 7 bases. Germline assignment: CDR1 SGHAT and CDR2 FQDESV (reference sequence). V lost 7 bases to trimming and J lost 2 bases; unmatched junction nucleotides: 11. This CDR3 is built from 16 residues. In DNA form, the CDR3 reads TGTGCCAGCAACCCACTAGGCCGGGGGGCCTACAATGAGCAGTTCTTC. Its protein is CASNPLGRGAYNEQFF.

This clonotype was recorded many times. This chain joins TRBV7-2 and TRBJ2-5, with TRBD2 matching over 14 bases. The CDR3 totals 18 residues. Trimming removed 3 bases from V and 6 bases from J; junction bases left unmatched: 12. Germline V gene lookup returns CDR1 SGHTA and CDR2 FQGNSA. As DNA, the CDR3 is TGTGCCAGCAGCTTCTGGACTAGCGGGGGGTCGGGTGGGCAGACCCAGTACTTC. Translated: CASSFWTSGGSGGQTQYF. Full variable domain (missing parts from reference TRBV7-2 and TRBJ2-5): GAGVSQSPSNKVTEKGKDVELRCDPISGHTALYWYRQSLGQGLEFLIYFQGNSAPDKSGLPSDRFSAERTGGSVSTLTIQRTQQEDSAVYLCASSFWTSGGSGGQTQYFGPGTRLLVL.

This clonotype was counted many times. The chain couples TRBV10-3 to TRBJ2-1; D possibly uses TRBD1 or TRBD2 (6 bases each). In germline, CDR1 is ENHRY, CDR2 SYGVKD. The CDR3 is 15 residues long. The germline V and J ends were trimmed by 3 bases and 2 bases, with 11 bases remaining between them. CDR3 residues: CAISEGGSTYNEQFF. In DNA form, the CDR3 reads TGTGCCATCAGTGAAGGGGGGTCCACCTACAATGAGCAGTTCTTC.

Many counts were recorded for this clonotype. This sequence joins TRBV20-1 and TRBJ1-5, with a weak D call TRBD1 (5 bases). Germline loops: CDR1 DFQATT, CDR2 SNEGSKA (reference sequence). The V end lost 2 bases, the J end lost 6 bases, and 17 bases lay between the germline ends. This CDR3 has 15 residues. The CDR3 protein is CSARHSEVQGQPQHF. The CDR3 DNA is TGCAGTGCTAGACACTCGGAAGTTCAGGGTCAGCCCCAGCATTTT.

This clonotype was detected many times. This chain links TRBV19 with TRBJ2-3; 7 bases are shared with TRBD1. CDR1 LNHDA and CDR2 SQIVND come from the germline V gene (reference sequence). The junction had 6 bases not matched to a gene; V was cut back by 5 bases and J by 1 base. CDR3 length equals 15 residues. The CDR3 DNA follows: TGTGCCAGTAGTGCAAGACAGGGTCGCACAGATACGCAGTATTTT. This gives the protein CASSARQGRTDTQYF.